This T cell receptor beta chain originates from a study of T cell repertoires in cytomegalovirus infection. Broader study findings: Dominating the ex vivo response were TCR beta clonotypes that were CMV-specific and HLA-C-restricted. Carriage of CMV together with the relevant HLA was identifiable through cumulative public TCR beta family frequency.

The length of the CDR3 is 15 residues. CDR1 is KGHSH and CDR2 is LQKENI in the germline V gene. With 3 bases removed from V and 0 bases from J, the gap between germline ends came to 9 bases. TCRdb itself ran the reads through MiXCR, one entry per CDR3 protein. The sample yields approximately 770,000 distinct CDR3 sequences, 25% to 30% seen once. This clonotype showed up just a few times. The antigen remains unidentified. Sequenced here: cultured CD8+ T cells from PBMCs, sampled from culture after CMV antigen stimulation. The sequence derives from a human donor in good health (CMV status not recorded). Some clones in this sample may be carry-over from other donors' samples. This chain joins TRBV18 and TRBJ1-3; D call uncertain. CDR3 nucleotides: TGTGCCAGCTCACCGGAGGTCCGCTCTGGAAACACCATATATTTT. Residues: CASSPEVRSGNTIYF.